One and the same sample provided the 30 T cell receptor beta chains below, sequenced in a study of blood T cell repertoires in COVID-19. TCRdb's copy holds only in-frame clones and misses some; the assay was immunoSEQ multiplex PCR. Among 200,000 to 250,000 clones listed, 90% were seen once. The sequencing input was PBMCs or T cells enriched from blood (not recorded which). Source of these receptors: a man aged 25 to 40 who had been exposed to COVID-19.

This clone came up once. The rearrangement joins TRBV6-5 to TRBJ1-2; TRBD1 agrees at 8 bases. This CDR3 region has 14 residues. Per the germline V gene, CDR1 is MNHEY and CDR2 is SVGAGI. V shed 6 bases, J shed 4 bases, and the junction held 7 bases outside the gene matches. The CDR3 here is CASSDPGQVYGYTF. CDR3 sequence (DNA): TGTGCCAGCAGCGACCCGGGACAGGTCTATGGCTACACCTTC.

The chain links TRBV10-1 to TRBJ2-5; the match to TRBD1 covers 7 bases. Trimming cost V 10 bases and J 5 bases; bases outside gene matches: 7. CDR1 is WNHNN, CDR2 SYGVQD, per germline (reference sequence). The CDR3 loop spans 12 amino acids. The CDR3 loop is CATRQGPETQYF. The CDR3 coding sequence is TGCGCCACCAGACAGGGTCCGGAGACCCAGTACTTC.

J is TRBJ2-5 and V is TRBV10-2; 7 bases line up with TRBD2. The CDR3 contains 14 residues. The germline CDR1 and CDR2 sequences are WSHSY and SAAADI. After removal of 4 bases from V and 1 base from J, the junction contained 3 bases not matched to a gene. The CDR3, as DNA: TGCGCCAGCAGTGGGACTAGGTCCCAAGAGACCCAGTACTTC. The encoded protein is CASSGTRSQETQYF.

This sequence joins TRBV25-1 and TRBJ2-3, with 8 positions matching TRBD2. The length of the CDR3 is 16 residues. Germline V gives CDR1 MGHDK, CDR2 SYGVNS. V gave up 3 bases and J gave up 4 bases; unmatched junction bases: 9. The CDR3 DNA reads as TGTGCCAGCAGTGATTCCCGGGGGGGGGTGTCAGATACGCAGTATTTT. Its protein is CASSDSRGGVSDTQYF.

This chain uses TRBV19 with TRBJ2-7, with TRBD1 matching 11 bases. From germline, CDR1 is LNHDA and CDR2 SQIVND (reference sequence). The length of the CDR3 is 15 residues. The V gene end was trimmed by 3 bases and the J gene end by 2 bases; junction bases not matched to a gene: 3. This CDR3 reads CASSIGTGGTYEQYF. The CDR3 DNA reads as TGTGCCAGTAGTATCGGGACAGGGGGGACCTACGAGCAGTACTTC.

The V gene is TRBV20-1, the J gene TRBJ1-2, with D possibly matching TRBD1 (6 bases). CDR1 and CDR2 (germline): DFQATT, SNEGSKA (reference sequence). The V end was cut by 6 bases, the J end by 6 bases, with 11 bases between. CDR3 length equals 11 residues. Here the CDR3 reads CSAIKGDGYTF. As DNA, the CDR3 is TGCAGTGCCATCAAGGGGGATGGCTACACCTTC.

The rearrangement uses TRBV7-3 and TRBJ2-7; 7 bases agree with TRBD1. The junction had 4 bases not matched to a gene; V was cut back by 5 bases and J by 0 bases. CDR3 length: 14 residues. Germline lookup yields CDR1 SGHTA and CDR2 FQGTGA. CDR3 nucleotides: TGTGCCAGCAGCCCACAGGGGAACTCCTACGAGCAGTACTTC. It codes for CASSPQGNSYEQYF.

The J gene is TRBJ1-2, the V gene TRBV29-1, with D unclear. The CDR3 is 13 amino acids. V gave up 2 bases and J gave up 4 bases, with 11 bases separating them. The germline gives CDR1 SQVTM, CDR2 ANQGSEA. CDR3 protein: CSVESALPYGYTF. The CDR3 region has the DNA TGCAGCGTTGAAAGCGCCTTACCCTATGGCTACACCTTC. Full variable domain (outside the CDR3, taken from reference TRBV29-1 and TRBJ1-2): SAVISQKPSRDICQRGTSLTIQCQVDSQVTMMFWYRQQPGQSLTLIATANQGSEATYESGFVIDKFPISRPNLTFSTLTVSNMSPEDSSIYLCSVESALPYGYTFGSGTRLTVV.

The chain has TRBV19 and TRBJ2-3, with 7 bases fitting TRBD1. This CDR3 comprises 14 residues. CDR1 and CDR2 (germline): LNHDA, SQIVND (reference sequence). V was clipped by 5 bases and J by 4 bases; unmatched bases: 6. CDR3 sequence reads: CASSAPTGPDTQYF. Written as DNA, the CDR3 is TGTGCCAGTAGTGCCCCGACAGGGCCAGATACGCAGTATTTT.

CDR3 nucleotides: TGTGCCAGCTCACCTCGGACAGGTTCCTACGAGCAGTACTTC. Translated: CASSPRTGSYEQYF. The V gene is TRBV18, the J gene TRBJ2-7, with TRBD1 identical over 7 bases. Germline CDR1 is KGHSH and CDR2 is LQKENI. There are 14 residues in the CDR3. V lost 3 bases, J lost 1 base, and 3 bases stayed unmatched.

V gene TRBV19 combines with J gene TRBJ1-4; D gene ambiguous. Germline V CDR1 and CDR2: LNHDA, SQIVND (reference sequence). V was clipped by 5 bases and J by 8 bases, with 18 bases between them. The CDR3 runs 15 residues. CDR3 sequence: CASSPSTRGQEKLFF. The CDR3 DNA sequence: TGTGCCAGTAGTCCTTCGACACGAGGGCAAGAAAAACTGTTTTTT.

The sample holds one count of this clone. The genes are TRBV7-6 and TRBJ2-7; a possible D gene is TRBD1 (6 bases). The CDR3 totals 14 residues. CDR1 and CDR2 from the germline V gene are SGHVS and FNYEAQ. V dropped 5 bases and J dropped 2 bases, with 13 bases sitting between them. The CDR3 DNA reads TGTGCCAGCAGCCATAACAAGGGGGCCTACGAGCAGTACTTC. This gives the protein CASSHNKGAYEQYF.

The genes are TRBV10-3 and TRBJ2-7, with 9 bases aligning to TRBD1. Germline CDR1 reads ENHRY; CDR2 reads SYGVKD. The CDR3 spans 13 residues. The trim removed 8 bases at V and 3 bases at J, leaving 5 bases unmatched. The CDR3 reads CAILRDRDYEQYF. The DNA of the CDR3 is TGTGCCATCCTCCGGGACAGGGACTACGAGCAGTACTTC.

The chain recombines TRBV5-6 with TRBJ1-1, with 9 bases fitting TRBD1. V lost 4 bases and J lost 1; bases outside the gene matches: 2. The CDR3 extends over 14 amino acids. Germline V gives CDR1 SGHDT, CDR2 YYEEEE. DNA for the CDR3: TGTGCCAGCAGCCGGACAGGGGCGAACACTGAAGCTTTCTTT. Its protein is CASSRTGANTEAFF.

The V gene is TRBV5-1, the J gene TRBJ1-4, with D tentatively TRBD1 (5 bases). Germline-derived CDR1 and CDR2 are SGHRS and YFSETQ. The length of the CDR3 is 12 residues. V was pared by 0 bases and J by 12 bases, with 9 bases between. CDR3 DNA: TGCGCCAGCAGCTTGGGGACAAAAGAACTGTTTTTT. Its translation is CASSLGTKELFF.

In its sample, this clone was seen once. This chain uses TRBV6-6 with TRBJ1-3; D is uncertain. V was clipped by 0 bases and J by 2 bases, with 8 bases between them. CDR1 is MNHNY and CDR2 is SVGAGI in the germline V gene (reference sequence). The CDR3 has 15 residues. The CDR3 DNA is TGTGCCAGCAGTTACTCTGGAGGTCCTGGAAACACCATATATTTT. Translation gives CASSYSGGPGNTIYF.

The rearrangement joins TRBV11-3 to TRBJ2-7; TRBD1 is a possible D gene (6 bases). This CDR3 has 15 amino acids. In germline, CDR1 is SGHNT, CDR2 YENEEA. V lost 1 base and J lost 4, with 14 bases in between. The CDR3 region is CASSLGQGMVYEQYF. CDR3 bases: TGTGCCAGCAGCTTAGGCCAGGGGATGGTTTACGAGCAGTACTTC.

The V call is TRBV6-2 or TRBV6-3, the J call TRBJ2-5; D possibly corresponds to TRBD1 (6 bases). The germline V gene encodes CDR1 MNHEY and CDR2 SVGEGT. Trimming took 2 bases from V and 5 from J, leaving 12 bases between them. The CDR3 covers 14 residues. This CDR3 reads CASSYDGGAETQYF. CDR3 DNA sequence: TGTGCCAGCAGTTACGATGGGGGCGCGGAGACCCAGTACTTC.

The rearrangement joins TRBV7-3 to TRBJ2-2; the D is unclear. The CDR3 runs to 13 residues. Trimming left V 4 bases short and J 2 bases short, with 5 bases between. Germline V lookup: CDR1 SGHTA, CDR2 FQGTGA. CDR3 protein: CASSSSNTGELFF. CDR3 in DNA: TGTGCCAGCAGCTCGAGTAACACCGGGGAGCTGTTTTTT.

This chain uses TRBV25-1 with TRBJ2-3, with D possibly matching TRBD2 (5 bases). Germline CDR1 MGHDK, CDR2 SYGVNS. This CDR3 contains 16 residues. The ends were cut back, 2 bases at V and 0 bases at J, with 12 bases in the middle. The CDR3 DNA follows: TGTGCCAGCAGTGAAGAAGGCGGGTTAAGCACAGATACGCAGTATTTT. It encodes CASSEEGGLSTDTQYF. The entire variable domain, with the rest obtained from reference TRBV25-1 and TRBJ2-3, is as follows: EADIYQTPRYLVIGTGKKITLECSQTMGHDKMYWYQQDPGMELHLIHYSYGVNSTEKGDLSSESTVSRIRTEHFPLTLESARPSHTSQYLCASSEEGGLSTDTQYFGPGTRLTVL.

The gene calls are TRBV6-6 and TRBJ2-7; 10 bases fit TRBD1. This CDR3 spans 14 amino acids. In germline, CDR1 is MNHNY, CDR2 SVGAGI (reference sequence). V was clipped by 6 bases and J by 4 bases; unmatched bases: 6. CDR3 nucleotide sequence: TGTGCCAGCAGACCCGACAGGGGGCGGTACGAGCAGTACTTC. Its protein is CASRPDRGRYEQYF.

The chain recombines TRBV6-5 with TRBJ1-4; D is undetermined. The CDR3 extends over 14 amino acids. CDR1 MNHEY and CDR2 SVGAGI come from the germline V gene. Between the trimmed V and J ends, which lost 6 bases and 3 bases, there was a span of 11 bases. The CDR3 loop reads CASSRSGPNEKLFF. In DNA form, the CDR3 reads TGTGCCAGCAGCCGCTCGGGTCCTAATGAAAAACTGTTTTTT.

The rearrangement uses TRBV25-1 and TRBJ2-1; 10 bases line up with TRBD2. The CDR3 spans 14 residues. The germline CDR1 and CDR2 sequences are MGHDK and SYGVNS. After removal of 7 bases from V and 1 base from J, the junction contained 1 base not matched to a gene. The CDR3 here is CASTTSGSYNEQFF. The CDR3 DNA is TGTGCCAGCACGACTAGCGGGTCCTACAATGAGCAGTTCTTC.

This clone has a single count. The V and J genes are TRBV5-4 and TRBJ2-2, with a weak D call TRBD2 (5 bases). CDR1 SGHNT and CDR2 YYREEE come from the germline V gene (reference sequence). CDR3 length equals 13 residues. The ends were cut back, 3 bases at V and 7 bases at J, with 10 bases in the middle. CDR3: CASSSPGGGELFF. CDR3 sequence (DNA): TGTGCCAGCAGCTCCCCCGGAGGCGGGGAGCTGTTTTTT. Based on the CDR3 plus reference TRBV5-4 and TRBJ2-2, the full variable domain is ETGVTQSPTHLIKTRGQQVTLRCSSQSGHNTVSWYQQALGQGPQFIFQYYREEENGRGNFPPRFSGLQFPNYSSELNVNALELDDSALYLCASSSPGGGELFFGEGSRLTVL.

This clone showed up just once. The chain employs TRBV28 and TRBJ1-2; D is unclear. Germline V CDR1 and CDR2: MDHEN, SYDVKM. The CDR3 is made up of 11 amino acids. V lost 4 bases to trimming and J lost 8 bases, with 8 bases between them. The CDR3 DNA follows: TGTGCCAGCAGTTGGGCAGGAGGCTACACCTTC. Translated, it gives CASSWAGGYTF.

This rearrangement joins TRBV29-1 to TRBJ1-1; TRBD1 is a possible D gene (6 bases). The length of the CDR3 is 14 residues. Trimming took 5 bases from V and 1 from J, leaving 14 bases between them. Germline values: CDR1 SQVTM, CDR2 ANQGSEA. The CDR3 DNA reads TGCAGCGTTACCGACAGGCCCTCGAACACTGAAGCTTTCTTT. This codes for CSVTDRPSNTEAFF.

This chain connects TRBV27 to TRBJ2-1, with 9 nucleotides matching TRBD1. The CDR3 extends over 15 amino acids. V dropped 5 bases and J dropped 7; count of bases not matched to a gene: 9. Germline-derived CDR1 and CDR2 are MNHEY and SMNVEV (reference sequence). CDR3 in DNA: TGTGCCAGCAGTCCCCGGACAGGGGTAGTAAATGAGCAGTTCTTC. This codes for CASSPRTGVVNEQFF.

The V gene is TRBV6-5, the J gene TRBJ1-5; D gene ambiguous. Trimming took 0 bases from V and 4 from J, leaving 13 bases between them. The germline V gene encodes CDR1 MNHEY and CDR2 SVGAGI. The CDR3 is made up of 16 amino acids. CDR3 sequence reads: CASSYSAAHGNQPQHF. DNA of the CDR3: TGTGCCAGCAGTTACTCGGCAGCCCACGGGAATCAGCCCCAGCATTTT.

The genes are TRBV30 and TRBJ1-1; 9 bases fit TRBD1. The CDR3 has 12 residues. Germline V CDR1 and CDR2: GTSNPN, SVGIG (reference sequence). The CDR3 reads CLGQGSGTEAFF. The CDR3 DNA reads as TGTTTAGGACAGGGGAGCGGTACGGAAGCTTTCTTT.

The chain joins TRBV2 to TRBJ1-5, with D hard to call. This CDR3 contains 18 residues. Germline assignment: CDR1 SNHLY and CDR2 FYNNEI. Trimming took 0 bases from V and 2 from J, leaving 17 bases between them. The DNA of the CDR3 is TGTGCCAGCAGTGAAGCAAGGAGGTCGGATAGAGGCAATCAGCCCCAGCATTTT. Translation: CASSEARRSDRGNQPQHF.